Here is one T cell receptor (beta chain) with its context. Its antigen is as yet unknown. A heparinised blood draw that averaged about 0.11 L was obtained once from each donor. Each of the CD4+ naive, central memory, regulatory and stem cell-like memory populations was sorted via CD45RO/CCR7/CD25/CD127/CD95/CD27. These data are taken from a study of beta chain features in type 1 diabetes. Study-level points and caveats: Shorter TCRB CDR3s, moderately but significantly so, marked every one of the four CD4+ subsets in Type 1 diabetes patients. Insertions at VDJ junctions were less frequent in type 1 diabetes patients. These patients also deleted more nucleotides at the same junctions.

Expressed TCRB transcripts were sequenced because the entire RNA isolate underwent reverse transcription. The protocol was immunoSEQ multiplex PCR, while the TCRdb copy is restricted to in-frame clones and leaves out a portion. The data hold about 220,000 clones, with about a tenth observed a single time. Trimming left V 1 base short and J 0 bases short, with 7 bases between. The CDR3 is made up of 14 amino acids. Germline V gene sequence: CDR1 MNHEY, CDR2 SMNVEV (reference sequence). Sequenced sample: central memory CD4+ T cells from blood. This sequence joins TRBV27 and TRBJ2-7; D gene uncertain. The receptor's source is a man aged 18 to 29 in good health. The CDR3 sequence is CASSLYSSSYEQYF. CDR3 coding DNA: TGTGCCAGCAGTTTATACTCTAGCTCCTACGAGCAGTACTTC.